This entry features one TCR beta chain sequence. The V and J ends lost 6 bases and 5 bases respectively, with 14 bases between them. CDR1 SNHLY and CDR2 FYNNEI come from the germline V gene. This CDR3 has 13 residues. This specimen comes from a study of blood T cell repertoires in COVID-19. Profiling relied on immunoSEQ multiplex PCR, and the TCRdb table lists in-frame clones only, not all of them. The sample carries around 250,000 clones, 70% to 85% recorded once. This chain links TRBV2 with TRBJ2-7, with a possible D match to TRBD1 (6 bases). The TCR comes from a woman older than 75 with acute or convalescent COVID-19. Input material: peripheral blood. DNA of the CDR3: TGTGCCAGCAGGGGCACAGGGCTGCACGAGCAGTACTTC. Protein product: CASRGTGLHEQYF.